The rows below give T cell receptor beta chains drawn from one sample of a study of OX40 agonist ivuxolimab in advanced cancers. Some clones are missing from TCRdb's copy, which holds only in-frame ones; the method was immunoSEQ multiplex PCR. The table includes approximately 74,000 clones, 75% to 95% detected once. The sample here was CD4+ or CD8+ T cells sorted from blood, taken in a trial of the OX40 agonist ivuxolimab. The source of these receptors is an adult with an advanced solid tumor such as melanoma, head and neck, liver or kidney cancer. Each CDR3 is given with its conserved first and last residue. Each record gives: CDR3 DNA, CDR3 protein, D gene, J gene, clone size, V gene. D genes are given only for firm matches. Clone size, where shown, is once, few, many, or a class for clones that have expanded.

TGTGCCAGCAGTGAATTGGCGGGCTCACTGGAGACCCAGTACTTC	CASSELAGSLETQYF	.	TRBJ2-5	.	TRBV6-1
TGTGCCAGCAGCTCCGGGACTAGAGAGCAGTACTTC	CASSSGTREQYF	TRBD2	TRBJ2-7	.	TRBV28
TGTGCCAGCAGTCGCGGGAGGAAATCCCAAGAGACCCAGTACTTC	CASSRGRKSQETQYF	TRBD2	TRBJ2-5	.	TRBV6-5
TGTGCCTGGAGTGTACCCCGCCAGGGAGCCTACGAGCAGTACTTC	CAWSVPRQGAYEQYF	.	TRBJ2-7	.	TRBV30
TGTGCCAGCAGCGGGGGGACAGTCAGAAGCTCCTACGAGCAGTACTTC	CASSGGTVRSSYEQYF	.	TRBJ2-7	.	TRBV7-2
TGTGCCAGCAGCTTGGGACTGGCCGGGGAGCTGTTTTTT	CASSLGLAGELFF	.	TRBJ2-2	.	TRBV5-6
TGCGCCAGCAGCCAAGTTTCCCAGCGGGAGGGCCAAGAGACCCAGTACTTC	CASSQVSQREGQETQYF	TRBD2	TRBJ2-5	.	TRBV4-3
TGTGCCAGCAGCCAAGTTTATATCGCCACTGGAAACACCATATATTTT	CASSQVYIATGNTIYF	.	TRBJ1-3	.	TRBV14
TGTGCCATCAGTGAGTACTTGGACGGCTACGAGCAGTACTTC	CAISEYLDGYEQYF	.	TRBJ2-7	.	TRBV10-3
TGTGCCAGCAGAACTACAGGAGGGGCGGGCTACACCTTC	CASRTTGGAGYTF	.	TRBJ1-2	.	TRBV9
TGTGCCAGCAGCTTAGCGCCAGGGACGGTCACAGATACGCAGTATTTT	CASSLAPGTVTDTQYF	.	TRBJ2-3	.	TRBV7-2
TGTGCCAGCAGTTATGGGTTCTATACCGGGGAGCTGTTTTTT	CASSYGFYTGELFF	.	TRBJ2-2	.	TRBV6-5
TGTGCCAGCAGCGGGGAGAGGGCGACCTACGAGCAGTACTTC	CASSGERATYEQYF	.	TRBJ2-7	once	TRBV7-9
TGCGCCAGCAGGCCCGGGACAGGGAACGAAAAACTGTTTTTT	CASRPGTGNEKLFF	TRBD1	TRBJ1-4	.	TRBV5-1
TGCGCCAGCAGCCAAGAAATAAGTCAGCCCCAGCATTTT	CASSQEISQPQHF	.	TRBJ1-5	.	TRBV4-3
TGCGCCAGCAGCCAAAGTAGCGGGAGGGATTACGAGCAGTACTTC	CASSQSSGRDYEQYF	TRBD2	TRBJ2-7	.	TRBV4-3